This T cell receptor (beta chain) was found in a study of shared clonotypes between healthy human individuals. Per germline, CDR1 SGHRS and CDR2 YFSETQ. The J segment lost 4 bases and the V segment lost 0 bases, leaving 7 bases of the junction unmatched. There are 17 residues in the CDR3. Libraries were prepared by immunoSEQ multiplex PCR; TCRdb keeps only in-frame clonotypes and omits some of them. This table holds millions of clones, over 85% found once. The receptor's source is a man younger than 35 in good health. Sequences were obtained from naive CD4+ T cells sorted from blood. As to subset: CD45RA+ positively selected. This rearrangement joins TRBV5-1 to TRBJ2-2; TRBD2 agrees at 9 bases. The CDR3 protein is CASSLVPSGRITGELFF. In DNA, the CDR3 is TGCGCCAGCAGCTTGGTGCCCAGCGGGAGGATCACCGGGGAGCTGTTTTTT.